The rows below give T cell receptor beta chains drawn from one sample of a study of beta chain features in type 1 diabetes. The data were produced by immunoSEQ multiplex PCR, yet TCRdb's version contains in-frame clones alone and is incomplete. The data contain about 290,000 clones, around 7.8% of them singletons. The sample was central memory CD4+ T cells from blood. The origin of the receptors is a woman aged 18-35 years in good health. Each CDR3 is given without its conserved first and last residue.

CDR3 protein: ASSERDGYMGYT
J gene: TRBJ1-2
V gene: TRBV6-5

CDR3 protein: SVRRGTANEQF
J gene: TRBJ2-1
V gene: TRBV29-1

CDR3 protein: ASDPGSPTGELF
J gene: TRBJ2-2
V gene: TRBV25-1

CDR3 protein: ASSLIADQETQY
J gene: TRBJ2-5
V gene: TRBV5-6

CDR3 protein: ASSQGDHPNEKLF
J gene: TRBJ1-4
V gene: TRBV7-9

CDR3 protein: ATWGVAGNTIY
J gene: TRBJ1-3
V gene: TRBV7-9

CDR3 protein: ASSRRQGTYNEQF
J gene: TRBJ2-1
V gene: TRBV27

CDR3 protein: ASSLAPTGYYNEQF
J gene: TRBJ2-1
V gene: TRBV5-1

CDR3 protein: ASSPAGTLREQY
J gene: TRBJ2-7
V gene: TRBV27

CDR3 protein: ASQGVQQETQY
J gene: TRBJ2-5
V gene: TRBV18

CDR3 protein: ASSPGQRQETQY
J gene: TRBJ2-5
V gene: TRBV7-2

CDR3 protein: ASSPSPGNQPQH
J gene: TRBJ1-5
V gene: TRBV18

CDR3 protein: ASSVMTGNAYEQY
J gene: TRBJ2-7
V gene: TRBV19

CDR3 protein: ASSSGTSGLGQY
J gene: TRBJ2-3
V gene: TRBV7-3

CDR3 protein: ASSDQGLGYGYT
J gene: TRBJ1-2
V gene: TRBV2

CDR3 protein: ASSLGSGGYGGEQF
J gene: TRBJ2-1
V gene: TRBV7-2

CDR3 protein: ASSYSTQANYGYT
J gene: TRBJ1-2
V gene: TRBV6-5

CDR3 protein: ASSLSGTSGRTHEQF
J gene: TRBJ2-1
V gene: TRBV7-8

CDR3 protein: ASSLVGTGGYNEQF
J gene: TRBJ2-1
V gene: TRBV11-2

CDR3 protein: ASSTRRDEQY
J gene: TRBJ2-7
V gene: TRBV7-9

CDR3 protein: ASSAGTSGYNEQF
J gene: TRBJ2-1
V gene: TRBV6-4

CDR3 protein: ASSSTEGEQF
J gene: TRBJ2-1
V gene: TRBV5-6

CDR3 protein: ASSLLGGRNSPLH
J gene: TRBJ1-6
V gene: TRBV27

CDR3 protein: ASSPGAIGSNTEAF
J gene: TRBJ1-1
V gene: TRBV7-2

CDR3 protein: ASSLRAGDDEQY
J gene: TRBJ2-7
V gene: TRBV5-1

CDR3 protein: ASSWRSVSYNEQF
J gene: TRBJ2-1
V gene: TRBV5-6

CDR3 protein: ASSRTLGDSGGAGANVLT
J gene: TRBJ2-6
V gene: TRBV5-5

CDR3 protein: ASSSAAGSGRGYGYT
J gene: TRBJ1-2
V gene: TRBV5-4

CDR3 protein: ASSLGRGGSPLH
J gene: TRBJ1-6
V gene: TRBV5-1

CDR3 protein: ASGSDRFTEAF
J gene: TRBJ1-1
V gene: TRBV12-1

CDR3 protein: ASSWLTGTGIDTQY
J gene: TRBJ2-3
V gene: TRBV5-1

CDR3 protein: ASSPGLAVDTQY
J gene: TRBJ2-3
V gene: TRBV11-3

CDR3 protein: ASSSYNRGNTEAF
J gene: TRBJ1-1
V gene: TRBV28

CDR3 protein: AWRSGSSGEQY
J gene: TRBJ2-7
V gene: TRBV30

CDR3 protein: ATSTLKGMIEQY
J gene: TRBJ2-7
V gene: TRBV15

CDR3 protein: ATQDRGTEAF
J gene: TRBJ1-1
V gene: TRBV9

CDR3 protein: ASGLGSGHEQF
J gene: TRBJ2-1
V gene: TRBV12-5

CDR3 protein: ASSYVQGNGEQF
J gene: TRBJ2-1
V gene: TRBV18

CDR3 protein: ASSLVRDWHEQF
J gene: TRBJ2-1
V gene: TRBV7-8

CDR3 protein: ASSSLAGAEQF
J gene: TRBJ2-1
V gene: TRBV5-4

CDR3 protein: ASSQDDWDSGNTIY
J gene: TRBJ1-3
V gene: TRBV4-1

CDR3 protein: ASSSGSGGGNTIY
J gene: TRBJ1-3
V gene: TRBV7-2

CDR3 protein: ASSQSGTGGETQY
J gene: TRBJ2-5
V gene: TRBV2

CDR3 protein: ASSTTSRTKWAHNEQF
J gene: TRBJ2-1
V gene: TRBV7-3

CDR3 protein: ASGARDRRADTQY
J gene: TRBJ2-3
V gene: TRBV9

CDR3 protein: ASSIGRAAYGYT
J gene: TRBJ1-2
V gene: TRBV19

CDR3 protein: ASRREGPGNNEQF
J gene: TRBJ2-1
V gene: TRBV2

CDR3 protein: ASSLRGYAHEQF
J gene: TRBJ2-1
V gene: TRBV7-2

CDR3 protein: ASSYQGAAETQY
J gene: TRBJ2-5
V gene: TRBV6-5

CDR3 protein: AWTATYNTEAF
J gene: TRBJ1-1
V gene: TRBV30

CDR3 protein: AASLAGVRNEQF
J gene: TRBJ2-1
V gene: TRBV10-3

CDR3 protein: ASSPGDREY
J gene: TRBJ2-4
V gene: TRBV7-9

CDR3 protein: ASSRRHPDYEQY
J gene: TRBJ2-7
V gene: TRBV19

CDR3 protein: ASSLLGPGTGSYEQY
J gene: TRBJ2-7
V gene: TRBV27

CDR3 protein: ASSLDGKSYGYT
J gene: TRBJ1-2
V gene: TRBV7-2